This T cell receptor beta chain was sequenced during a study of T cells expressing NK-cell markers. The CDR3 is made up of 16 amino acids. Reprocessing the 5' RACE reads, TCRdb reports a single entry for every CDR3 protein and omits DNA. The sample data list under 500,000 distinct CDR3 sequences. Input material: blood T cells: a sorted CD56 or NKG2C T cell subset, CD4+ or CD8+ T cells, or bulk PBMC T cells (not recorded which). The sequence came from a woman aged 18 to 75 in good health. The chain links TRBV21-1 to TRBJ2-3; no DNA is available, so the TRBD2 call from TCRdb remains unchecked. TRBV21-1 is deemed a pseudogene. This CDR3 reads CASTPRGSGVTDTQYF.